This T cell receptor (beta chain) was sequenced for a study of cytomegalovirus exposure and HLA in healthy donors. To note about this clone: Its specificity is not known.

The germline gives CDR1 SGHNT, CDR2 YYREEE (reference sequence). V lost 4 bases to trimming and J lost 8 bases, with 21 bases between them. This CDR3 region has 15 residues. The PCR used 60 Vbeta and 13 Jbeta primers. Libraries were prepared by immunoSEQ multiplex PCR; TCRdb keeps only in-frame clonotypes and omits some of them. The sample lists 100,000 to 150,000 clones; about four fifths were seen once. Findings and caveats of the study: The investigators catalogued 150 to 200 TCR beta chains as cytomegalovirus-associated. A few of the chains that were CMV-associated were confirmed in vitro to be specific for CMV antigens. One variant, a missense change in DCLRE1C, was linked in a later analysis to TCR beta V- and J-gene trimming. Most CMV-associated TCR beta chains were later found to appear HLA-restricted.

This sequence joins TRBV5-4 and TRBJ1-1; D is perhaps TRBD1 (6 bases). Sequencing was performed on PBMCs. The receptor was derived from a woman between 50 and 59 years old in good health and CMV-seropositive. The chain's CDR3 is CASSRKPDRSDEAFF. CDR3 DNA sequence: TGTGCCAGCAGCCGTAAACCGGACAGATCTGACGAAGCTTTCTTT. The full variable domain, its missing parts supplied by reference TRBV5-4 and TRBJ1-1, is ETGVTQSPTHLIKTRGQQVTLRCSSQSGHNTVSWYQQALGQGPQFIFQYYREEENGRGNFPPRFSGLQFPNYSSELNVNALELDDSALYLCASSRKPDRSDEAFFGQGTRLTVV.